This T cell receptor beta chain was recorded in a study of post-analysis software for immune sequencing data. Study details: The courses of disease that were included comprised relapsing-remitting, secondary progressive and progressive-relapsing multiple sclerosis. Study-level points and caveats: The authors found that F measure strongly co-clustered same-batch samples. Normalized Chao1 diversity in multiple sclerosis patients fell significantly below that of controls. TRBV5-6, TRBV5-1 and TRBV20-1 were among four to six TRBV segments more frequent in patients than controls.

CDR1 MNHNS and CDR2 SASEGT come from the germline V gene. The CDR3 length is 15 residues. Unique-molecular-identifier-tagged TCR beta cDNA libraries were used. Input populations of about 0.85 to 11 million T cells gave rise to around 480,000 cDNA molecules. TCRdb called the PCR reads again in MiXCR, with one record for every CDR3 protein. This table has about 680,000 distinct CDR3 sequences, approximately 59% appearing once. This clonotype has just one count. Its matching antigen is unknown. The sequenced sample consisted of blood. The V gene is TRBV6-1, the J gene TRBJ2-5; TRBD2 matches 10 bases. The J call is uncertain, as TRBJ2-7 better fits the DNA end. This sequence was found in a girl aged 2 to 10 with multiple sclerosis. DNA of the CDR3: TGTGCCAGCACCGTGGGACTAGCGAAGAGCTACGAGCAGTACTTC. Its protein product is CASTVGLAKSYEQYF.